This T cell receptor beta chain was documented in a study of cytomegalovirus exposure and HLA in healthy donors. Use of 60 Vbeta and 13 Jbeta primers characterized the PCR. The repertoire was sequenced with immunoSEQ multiplex PCR; TCRdb's copy has only in-frame clones and lacks some. Of roughly 150,000 clones in the sample, approximately 81% were seen once. While unrecorded immune exposures were likely, the donors were nominally healthy when sampled. The V gene's germline CDR1 is MDHEN and CDR2 SYDVKM. Trimming cost V 4 bases and J 2 bases; bases outside gene matches: 10. This CDR3 region has 16 residues.

This clonotype was sampled from a young woman in good health and CMV-seronegative. Input material: PBMCs. The rearrangement joins TRBV28 to TRBJ2-5; TRBD1 aligns across 7 bases. The CDR3 loop is CASSWNPGTAQETQYF. The CDR3 region has the DNA TGTGCCAGCAGTTGGAACCCCGGGACAGCTCAAGAGACCCAGTACTTC.